Below, 6 T cell receptor beta chains from the same sample are listed, as sequenced in a study of T cells in Graves' hyperthyroidism and ophthalmopathy. It was RNA transcripts that yielded the amplified TCR beta CDR3 regions. TCR CDR3 regions were first amplified by RT-PCR with HTBI primers. TCRdb itself ran the multiplex PCR reads through MiXCR, one entry per CDR3 protein. The sample contains about 130,000 distinct CDR3 sequences, approximately 24% of which appear only once. Sequenced sample: blood. Receptors were obtained from a woman aged 45-59 years with Graves' hyperthyroidism that later progressed to Graves' ophthalmopathy.

The rearrangement uses TRBV6-5 and TRBJ2-3; perhaps TRBD2 as D (5 bases). The CDR3 has 15 amino acids. Trimming stripped 2 bases from V and 0 bases from J, with 9 bases between. The V gene's germline CDR1 is MNHEY and CDR2 SVGAGI. The CDR3 coding sequence is TGTGCCAGCAGTTACGTGCGCGGGAGCACAGATACGCAGTATTTT. Translated, it gives CASSYVRGSTDTQYF.

This clonotype has more than one count but fewer than ten. This chain uses TRBV30 with TRBJ2-1, with 10 bases that match TRBD1. Germline-derived CDR1 and CDR2 are GTSNPN and SVGIG (reference sequence). The CDR3 is made up of 14 amino acids. V shed 3 bases and J 7 bases; nucleotides not matched to a gene: 6. The CDR3 reads CAWRDRTGGNEQFF. The CDR3 DNA reads TGTGCCTGGAGGGACCGGACAGGGGGAAATGAGCAGTTCTTC.

The V gene is TRBV7-2, the J gene TRBJ2-5; a weak D match, TRBD2 (6 bases). This CDR3 region has 16 residues. CDR1 SGHTA and CDR2 FQGNSA come from the germline V gene. The V end lost 4 bases, the J end lost 7 bases, and 22 bases lay between the germline ends. Here the CDR3 DNA reads TGTGCCAGCAGCTCAAGTACGGGACTGGGGGGAGGGACCCAGTACTTC. Translated: CASSSSTGLGGGTQYF.

This clonotype was seen many times. The V call is TRBV3-1, the J call TRBJ2-1; D ambiguous. The CDR3 has 14 amino acids. The germline V and J ends were trimmed by 4 bases and 8 bases, with 15 bases remaining between them. Germline CDR1 reads LGHDT; CDR2 reads YNNKEL (reference sequence). The chain's CDR3 is CASSRQPGYYEQFF. CDR3 DNA: TGTGCCAGCAGCCGCCAGCCTGGTTACTATGAGCAGTTCTTC.

This clonotype was detected many times. The chain couples TRBV7-3 to TRBJ1-6, with 8 bases lining up with TRBD1. The junction had 1 base not matched to a gene; V was cut back by 5 bases and J by 4 bases. The germline V gene encodes CDR1 SGHTA and CDR2 FQGTGA. The CDR3 extends over 14 amino acids. As DNA, the CDR3 is TGTGCCAGCAGCCGACAGGGGTATAATTCACCCCTCCACTTT. Protein: CASSRQGYNSPLHF.

This clonotype was seen many times. The chain carries TRBV27 and TRBJ2-7; 8 bases match TRBD2. In germline, CDR1 is MNHEY, CDR2 SMNVEV (reference sequence). J lost 0 bases, V lost 9 bases, and 4 bases had no gene match. This CDR3 region has 13 residues. The CDR3 sequence is CASKRGSSYEQYF. The CDR3 nucleotides are TGTGCCAGTAAGCGGGGGTCCTCCTACGAGCAGTACTTC.